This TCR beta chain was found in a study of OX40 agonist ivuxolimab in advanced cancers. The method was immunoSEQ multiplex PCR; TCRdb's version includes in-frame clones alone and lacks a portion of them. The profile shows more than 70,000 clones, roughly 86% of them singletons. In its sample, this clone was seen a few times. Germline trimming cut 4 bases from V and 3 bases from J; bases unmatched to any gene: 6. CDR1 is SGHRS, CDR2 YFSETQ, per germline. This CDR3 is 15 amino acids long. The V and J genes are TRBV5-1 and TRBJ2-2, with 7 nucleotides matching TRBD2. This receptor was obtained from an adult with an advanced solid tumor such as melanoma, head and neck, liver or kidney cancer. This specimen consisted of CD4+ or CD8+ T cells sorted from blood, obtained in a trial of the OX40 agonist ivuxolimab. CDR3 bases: TGCGCCAGCAGCCTAAGGGCGGGGGACACCGGGGAGCTGTTTTTT. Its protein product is CASSLRAGDTGELFF.